This T cell receptor beta chain comes out of a study of blood T cells in healthy people across ages. The study's findings and limits: The study found more naive CD4+ cells and higher diversity in long-lived than aged donors. Reliance upon unsorted PBMCs precluded definitive naive versus antigen-experienced comparison. Researchers deemed the diversity estimates from one million T cells underestimates.

Healthy Caucasian individuals from Russia aged about 6 to 100 were enrolled as donors. A second PCR of 7 to 11 cycles used a sample-barcoded 5' primer and a J-beta primer mix. From the 5' RACE reads, TCRdb called clonotypes with MiXCR, one entry per CDR3 protein. The sample carries over 500,000 distinct CDR3 sequences, about 51% recorded once. This clonotype was recorded only once. Its cognate antigen is unknown. Between the trimmed V and J ends, which lost 1 base and 5 bases, there was a span of 11 bases. CDR3 size: 14 residues. This clonotype was sampled from a woman of 80 years or more in good health. The gene calls are TRBV12-3 or TRBV12-4 and TRBJ2-5; D possibly corresponds to TRBD1 (6 bases). Sequenced sample: blood. CDR3 nucleotides: TGTGCCAGCAGTTTAGGGGGGCACGGGGAGACCCAGTACTTC. Translated: CASSLGGHGETQYF.